The sequence of this TCR beta chain was determined in a study of CD8 T cells in ankylosing spondylitis. V was pared by 4 bases and J by 5 bases, with 16 bases of the junction left unmatched. The CDR3 consists of 17 residues. The germline CDR1 and CDR2 sequences are MNHNS and SASEGT. In making TCR beta libraries, quantitative 5'-RACE with molecular barcodes was used. TCRdb recomputed calls from the 5' RACE reads with MiXCR, one row per CDR3 protein. The data show hundreds of thousands of distinct CDR3 sequences, with roughly 20% seen just once and around 13% held by the top ten. The chain uses TRBV6-1 and TRBJ2-7; 8 bases agree with TRBD1. Sequencing input: blood, either unsorted or a sorted T cell fraction (not recorded which). The origin of this receptor is a male donor with ankylosing spondylitis or in good health (not recorded which). CDR3 sequence: CASSGPSGTGWADEQYF. CDR3 DNA: TGTGCCAGCAGTGGCCCCTCCGGGACAGGTTGGGCAGACGAGCAGTACTTC.